This TCR beta chain was sequenced during a study of OX40 agonist ivuxolimab in advanced cancers. This CDR3 is 11 amino acids long. Germline CDR1 DFQATT, CDR2 SNEGSKA (reference sequence). Between the trimmed V and J ends, which lost 5 bases and 5 bases, there was a span of 8 bases. Using immunoSEQ multiplex PCR, the repertoire was profiled, and TCRdb retains in-frame clones only, with some absent. Here the sample spans about 67,000 clones, around 83% being singletons. The source material was CD4+ or CD8+ T cells sorted from blood, sampled in a trial of the OX40 agonist ivuxolimab. This sequence joins TRBV20-1 and TRBJ2-3; perhaps TRBD2 as D (6 bases). This clonotype was sampled from an adult with an advanced solid tumor such as melanoma, head and neck, liver or kidney cancer. This CDR3 is CSALGGDTQYF. CDR3 in DNA: TGCAGTGCTCTGGGGGGAGATACGCAGTATTTT.